Following are 23 T cell receptor beta chains from one sample sequenced in a study of CD8 T cells in ankylosing spondylitis. Study conclusions and caveats: Seemingly characteristic of ankylosing spondylitis blood was a TCR beta motif consisting of about 8 highly homologous variants.

No antigen is known for these receptors. TCRdb re-called the 5' RACE reads through MiXCR, storing one row per CDR3 protein. This table has around 490,000 distinct CDR3 sequences, roughly 5.2% appearing once. The sample was blood, either unsorted or a sorted T cell fraction (not recorded which). The receptor source for this set is a male donor with ankylosing spondylitis.

This clonotype was detected ten times or more. V and J are TRBV4-1 and TRBJ1-6; no firm D call. The CDR3 totals 17 residues. Germline V gene sequence: CDR1 MGHRA, CDR2 YSYEKL. Deletions cut 1 base from V and 9 bases from J, with 19 bases between. CDR3 residues: CASSQGSARIIGSPLHF. CDR3 nucleotides: TGCGCCAGCAGCCAAGGAAGTGCCAGGATTATAGGTTCACCCCTCCACTTT.

Ten or more counts support this clonotype. The chain links TRBV4-3 to TRBJ2-7; a possible D gene is TRBD2 (6 bases). The CDR3 is 16 residues long. The V end was cut by 1 base, the J end by 3 bases, with 16 bases between. Germline lookup yields CDR1 LGHNA and CDR2 YSLEER. The CDR3 region has the DNA TGCGCCAGCAGCCAAGGGCTGGCTAGCGCGTACTACGAGCAGTACTTC. It encodes CASSQGLASAYYEQYF.

This clonotype was seen ten or more times. The chain couples TRBV28 to TRBJ1-1; D uncertain. The CDR3 sequence is 14 residues long. V was shortened by 0 bases and J by 8 bases, with 13 bases between the two germline ends. Looked up from germline, CDR1 is MDHEN and CDR2 is SYDVKM. CDR3 DNA: TGTGCCAGCAGTTTATGGGGAGGACGCGGGGAAGCTTTCTTT. Its translation: CASSLWGGRGEAFF. Looking up the rest from reference TRBV28 and TRBJ1-1 gives the full variable domain: DVKVTQSSRYLVKRTGEKVFLECVQDMDHENMFWYRQDPGLGLRLIYFSYDVKMKEKGDIPEGYSVSREKKERFSLILESASTNQTSMYLCASSLWGGRGEAFFGQGTRLTVV.

CDR3 protein: CSVLRLAASTYNEQFF. In DNA, the CDR3 is TGCAGCGTCTTAAGACTAGCGGCTAGCACCTACAATGAGCAGTTCTTC. The rearrangement links TRBV29-1 to TRBJ2-1; 9 positions match TRBD2. This CDR3 is 16 amino acids long. V was clipped by 6 bases and J by 2 bases; unmatched bases: 11. Germline CDR1 reads SQVTM; CDR2 reads ANQGSEA.

This clonotype was detected ten times or more. V gene TRBV6-5 combines with J gene TRBJ1-6; D may be TRBD1 (6 bases). The CDR3 has 16 residues. Germline V gene lookup returns CDR1 MNHEY and CDR2 SVGAGI. V gave up 0 bases and J gave up 8 bases, with 14 bases separating them. The CDR3 bases are TGTGCCAGCAGTTACTCAAGCAGGGGTGGAGATTCACCCCTCCACTTT. Amino acids: CASSYSSRGGDSPLHF.

This clonotype appeared many times. The chain joins TRBV6-2 or TRBV6-3 to TRBJ2-7; 8 bases are shared with TRBD2. The V gene end was trimmed by 4 bases and the J gene end by 2 bases; junction bases not matched to a gene: 10. The CDR3 is 16 residues long. Germline CDR1 MNHEY, CDR2 SVGEGT. DNA of the CDR3: TGTGCCAGCAGTTTCCGCCGACTAGCGAACGCCTACGAGCAGTACTTC. The encoded protein is CASSFRRLANAYEQYF.

This clonotype has ten or more counts. No DNA is shown, since the ends of the CDR3 on it are uncertain; the CDR3 is the one TCRdb lists. This chain joins TRBV9 and TRBJ1-4. Germline loops: CDR1 SGDLS, CDR2 YYNGEE. The CDR3 numbers 15 amino acids, ends counted. The CDR3 spells CASSLRDFGNEKLFF.

This clonotype was counted many times. The rearrangement joins TRBV27 to TRBJ1-5, with D maybe TRBD1 (6 bases). V dropped 0 bases and J dropped 5 bases, with 14 bases sitting between them. The germline V gene encodes CDR1 MNHEY and CDR2 SMNVEV (reference sequence). The CDR3 sequence is 16 residues long. The CDR3 loop is CASSLSRGGRDQPQHF. CDR3 DNA: TGTGCCAGCAGTTTATCCAGGGGAGGGAGGGATCAGCCCCAGCATTTT.

The chain has TRBV11-3 and TRBJ2-7; the D gene is possibly TRBD2 (5 bases). CDR1 and CDR2 (germline): SGHNT, YENEEA. V was trimmed by 6 bases and J by 0 bases, leaving 18 bases between them. This CDR3 spans 16 amino acids. Here the CDR3 DNA reads TGTGCCAGCAGGAGGGCGAGGAGAGGGTCCTCCTACGAGCAGTACTTC. This translates into CASRRARRGSSYEQYF.

This chain uses TRBV11-2 with TRBJ2-1; D perhaps matches TRBD1 (7 bases). Trimming stripped 0 bases from V and 5 bases from J, with 11 bases between. CDR1 is SGHAT, CDR2 FQNNGV, per germline. The CDR3 has 15 residues. The CDR3 DNA follows: TGTGCCAGCAGCTTAGAGGCGGGACAGCACAATGAGCAGTTCTTC. Residues: CASSLEAGQHNEQFF.

This clonotype was counted at least ten times. The rearrangement joins TRBV28 to TRBJ2-7; D remains unclear. The V end lost 4 bases, the J end lost 0 bases, and 13 bases lay between the germline ends. Per germline, CDR1 MDHEN and CDR2 SYDVKM. This CDR3 has 15 residues. This CDR3 reads CASSWAGASSYEQYF. The CDR3 DNA follows: TGTGCCAGCAGTTGGGCAGGCGCAAGCTCCTACGAGCAGTACTTC.

This clonotype was counted ten times or more. The chain carries TRBV6-5 and TRBJ2-7, with D possibly matching TRBD2 (6 bases). The CDR3 runs to 15 residues. The V gene lost 6 bases and the J gene lost 1 base, with 16 bases spanning the gap. The germline V gene has CDR1 MNHEY and CDR2 SVGAGI. The CDR3 here is CASSLLTGRSYEQYF. The CDR3, as DNA: TGTGCCAGCAGCCTACTCACGGGGAGGTCCTACGAGCAGTACTTC.

This clonotype was seen ten or more times. The chain is built from TRBV6-2 or TRBV6-3 and TRBJ1-1; D gene uncertain. The germline V gene has CDR1 MNHEY and CDR2 SVGEGT. Trimming took 4 bases from V and 11 from J, leaving 11 bases between them. The CDR3 has 11 amino acids. The CDR3 loop is CASSSWTGAFF. Here the CDR3 DNA reads TGTGCCAGCAGTTCATGGACGGGGGCTTTCTTT.

The V call is TRBV15, the J call TRBJ2-1; 9 bases fit TRBD2. Germline lookup yields CDR1 LNHNV and CDR2 YYDKDF (reference sequence). CDR3 length: 16 amino acids. Trimming cost V 0 bases and J 7 bases; bases outside gene matches: 7. The CDR3 sequence is CATSRDFGLAGNEQFF. CDR3 nucleotides: TGTGCCACCAGCAGAGATTTCGGCCTAGCGGGGAATGAGCAGTTCTTC.

This clonotype was counted between two and nine times. The rearrangement joins TRBV7-2 to TRBJ2-7; maybe TRBD1 (5 bases). The CDR3 is 15 residues long. The V and J ends lost 0 bases and 7 bases respectively, with 16 bases between them. Germline CDR1 and CDR2: SGHTA and FQGNSA. In DNA form, the CDR3 reads TGTGCCAGCAGCTTAGCCCACAAGGGTAGGGGTGAGCAGTACTTC. Its translation: CASSLAHKGRGEQYF. Drawing the rest from reference TRBV7-2 and TRBJ2-7, the complete variable domain is GAGVSQSPSNKVTEKGKDVELRCDPISGHTALYWYRQSLGQGLEFLIYFQGNSAPDKSGLPSDRFSAERTGGSVSTLTIQRTQQEDSAVYLCASSLAHKGRGEQYFGPGTRLTVT.

The sample holds many counts of this clonotype. This sequence joins TRBV15 and TRBJ2-2; D not certain. In germline, CDR1 is LNHNV, CDR2 YYDKDF (reference sequence). This CDR3 has 17 amino acids. The V end was cut by 1 base, the J end by 0 bases, with 12 bases between. The CDR3 protein is CATSRVPPFANTGELFF. In nucleotides, the CDR3 is TGTGCCACCAGCAGAGTTCCGCCGTTTGCGAACACCGGGGAGCTGTTTTTT.

This clonotype was detected ten times or more. This chain links TRBV4-1 with TRBJ2-5; D gene uncertain. This CDR3 is 13 amino acids long. V was trimmed by 1 base and J by 7 bases, leaving 10 bases between them. Per the germline V gene, CDR1 is MGHRA and CDR2 is YSYEKL. CDR3 protein: CASSQVPPGTQYF. The DNA of the CDR3 is TGCGCCAGCAGCCAAGTCCCCCCCGGGACCCAGTACTTC.

This clonotype appeared a few times. The chain is built from TRBV7-9 and TRBJ2-7; D is unresolved. The V end was cut by 5 bases, the J end by 0 bases, with 14 bases between. Germline values: CDR1 SEHNR, CDR2 FQNEAQ (reference sequence). The CDR3 extends over 15 amino acids. The CDR3 here is CASSPASSSSYEQYF. CDR3 nucleotides: TGTGCCAGCAGCCCAGCCTCCTCGAGCTCCTACGAGCAGTACTTC.

Worth noting for this clonotype: This clone may be a read error of a much larger clone one base away. V usage is TRBV20-1 and J usage is TRBJ2-7; the D is unclear. Germline V gives CDR1 DFQATT, CDR2 SNEGSKA (reference sequence). This CDR3 comprises 10 residues. V lost 5 bases, J lost 2 bases, and 4 bases lay in between. The CDR3 nucleotides read TGCAGTGCTGTGACCTACGAGCAGTACTTC. Encoded protein: CSAVTYEQYF.

This clonotype showed up just a few times. The V and J genes are TRBV10-3 and TRBJ2-2; D is perhaps TRBD2 (6 bases). V gave up 9 bases and J gave up 7 bases, with 21 bases separating them. There are 15 residues in the CDR3. Germline CDR1 ENHRY, CDR2 SYGVKD. The CDR3 bases are TGTGCCATGGCTAACTACGACGGAGGGCACGGGGAGCTGTTTTTT. Translation gives CAMANYDGGHGELFF.

Comments on this clonotype: This may be a read error, as it is one base from a much larger clone. The final CDR3 position lacks the conserved phenylalanine or tryptophan, pointing to a likely read error. This chain links TRBV4-2 with TRBJ2-2, with D perhaps matching TRBD2 (7 bases). V lost 0 bases and J lost 6, with 11 bases in between. The CDR3 length is 15 residues. Germline V gene data show CDR1 as LGHNA and CDR2 as YNFKEQ. CDR3 DNA sequence: TGTGCCAGCAGCCAAGACACAGGGAGGGCCGGGGAGCTGTTTCTT. Translation gives CASSQDTGRAGELFL.

This clonotype was picked up many times. The chain carries TRBV7-9 and TRBJ2-5, with D perhaps matching TRBD2 (6 bases). Per the germline V gene, CDR1 is SEHNR and CDR2 is FQNEAQ (reference sequence). The V end lost 3 bases, the J end lost 3 bases, and 8 bases lay between the germline ends. There are 13 residues in the CDR3. CDR3 in DNA: TGTGCCAGCAGCTTTAGCGGAGAAGAGACCCAGTACTTC. Amino acid sequence: CASSFSGEETQYF.

This chain connects TRBV7-2 to TRBJ1-6; D gene unclear. CDR1 and CDR2 (germline): SGHTA, FQGNSA. The CDR3 spans 13 residues. Trimming shortened V by 5 bases and J by 8 bases, and 10 bases separated the two germline ends. CDR3 nucleotides: TGTGCCAGCAGCCCCGTTTTAGATTCACCCCTCCACTTT. Translated: CASSPVLDSPLHF.